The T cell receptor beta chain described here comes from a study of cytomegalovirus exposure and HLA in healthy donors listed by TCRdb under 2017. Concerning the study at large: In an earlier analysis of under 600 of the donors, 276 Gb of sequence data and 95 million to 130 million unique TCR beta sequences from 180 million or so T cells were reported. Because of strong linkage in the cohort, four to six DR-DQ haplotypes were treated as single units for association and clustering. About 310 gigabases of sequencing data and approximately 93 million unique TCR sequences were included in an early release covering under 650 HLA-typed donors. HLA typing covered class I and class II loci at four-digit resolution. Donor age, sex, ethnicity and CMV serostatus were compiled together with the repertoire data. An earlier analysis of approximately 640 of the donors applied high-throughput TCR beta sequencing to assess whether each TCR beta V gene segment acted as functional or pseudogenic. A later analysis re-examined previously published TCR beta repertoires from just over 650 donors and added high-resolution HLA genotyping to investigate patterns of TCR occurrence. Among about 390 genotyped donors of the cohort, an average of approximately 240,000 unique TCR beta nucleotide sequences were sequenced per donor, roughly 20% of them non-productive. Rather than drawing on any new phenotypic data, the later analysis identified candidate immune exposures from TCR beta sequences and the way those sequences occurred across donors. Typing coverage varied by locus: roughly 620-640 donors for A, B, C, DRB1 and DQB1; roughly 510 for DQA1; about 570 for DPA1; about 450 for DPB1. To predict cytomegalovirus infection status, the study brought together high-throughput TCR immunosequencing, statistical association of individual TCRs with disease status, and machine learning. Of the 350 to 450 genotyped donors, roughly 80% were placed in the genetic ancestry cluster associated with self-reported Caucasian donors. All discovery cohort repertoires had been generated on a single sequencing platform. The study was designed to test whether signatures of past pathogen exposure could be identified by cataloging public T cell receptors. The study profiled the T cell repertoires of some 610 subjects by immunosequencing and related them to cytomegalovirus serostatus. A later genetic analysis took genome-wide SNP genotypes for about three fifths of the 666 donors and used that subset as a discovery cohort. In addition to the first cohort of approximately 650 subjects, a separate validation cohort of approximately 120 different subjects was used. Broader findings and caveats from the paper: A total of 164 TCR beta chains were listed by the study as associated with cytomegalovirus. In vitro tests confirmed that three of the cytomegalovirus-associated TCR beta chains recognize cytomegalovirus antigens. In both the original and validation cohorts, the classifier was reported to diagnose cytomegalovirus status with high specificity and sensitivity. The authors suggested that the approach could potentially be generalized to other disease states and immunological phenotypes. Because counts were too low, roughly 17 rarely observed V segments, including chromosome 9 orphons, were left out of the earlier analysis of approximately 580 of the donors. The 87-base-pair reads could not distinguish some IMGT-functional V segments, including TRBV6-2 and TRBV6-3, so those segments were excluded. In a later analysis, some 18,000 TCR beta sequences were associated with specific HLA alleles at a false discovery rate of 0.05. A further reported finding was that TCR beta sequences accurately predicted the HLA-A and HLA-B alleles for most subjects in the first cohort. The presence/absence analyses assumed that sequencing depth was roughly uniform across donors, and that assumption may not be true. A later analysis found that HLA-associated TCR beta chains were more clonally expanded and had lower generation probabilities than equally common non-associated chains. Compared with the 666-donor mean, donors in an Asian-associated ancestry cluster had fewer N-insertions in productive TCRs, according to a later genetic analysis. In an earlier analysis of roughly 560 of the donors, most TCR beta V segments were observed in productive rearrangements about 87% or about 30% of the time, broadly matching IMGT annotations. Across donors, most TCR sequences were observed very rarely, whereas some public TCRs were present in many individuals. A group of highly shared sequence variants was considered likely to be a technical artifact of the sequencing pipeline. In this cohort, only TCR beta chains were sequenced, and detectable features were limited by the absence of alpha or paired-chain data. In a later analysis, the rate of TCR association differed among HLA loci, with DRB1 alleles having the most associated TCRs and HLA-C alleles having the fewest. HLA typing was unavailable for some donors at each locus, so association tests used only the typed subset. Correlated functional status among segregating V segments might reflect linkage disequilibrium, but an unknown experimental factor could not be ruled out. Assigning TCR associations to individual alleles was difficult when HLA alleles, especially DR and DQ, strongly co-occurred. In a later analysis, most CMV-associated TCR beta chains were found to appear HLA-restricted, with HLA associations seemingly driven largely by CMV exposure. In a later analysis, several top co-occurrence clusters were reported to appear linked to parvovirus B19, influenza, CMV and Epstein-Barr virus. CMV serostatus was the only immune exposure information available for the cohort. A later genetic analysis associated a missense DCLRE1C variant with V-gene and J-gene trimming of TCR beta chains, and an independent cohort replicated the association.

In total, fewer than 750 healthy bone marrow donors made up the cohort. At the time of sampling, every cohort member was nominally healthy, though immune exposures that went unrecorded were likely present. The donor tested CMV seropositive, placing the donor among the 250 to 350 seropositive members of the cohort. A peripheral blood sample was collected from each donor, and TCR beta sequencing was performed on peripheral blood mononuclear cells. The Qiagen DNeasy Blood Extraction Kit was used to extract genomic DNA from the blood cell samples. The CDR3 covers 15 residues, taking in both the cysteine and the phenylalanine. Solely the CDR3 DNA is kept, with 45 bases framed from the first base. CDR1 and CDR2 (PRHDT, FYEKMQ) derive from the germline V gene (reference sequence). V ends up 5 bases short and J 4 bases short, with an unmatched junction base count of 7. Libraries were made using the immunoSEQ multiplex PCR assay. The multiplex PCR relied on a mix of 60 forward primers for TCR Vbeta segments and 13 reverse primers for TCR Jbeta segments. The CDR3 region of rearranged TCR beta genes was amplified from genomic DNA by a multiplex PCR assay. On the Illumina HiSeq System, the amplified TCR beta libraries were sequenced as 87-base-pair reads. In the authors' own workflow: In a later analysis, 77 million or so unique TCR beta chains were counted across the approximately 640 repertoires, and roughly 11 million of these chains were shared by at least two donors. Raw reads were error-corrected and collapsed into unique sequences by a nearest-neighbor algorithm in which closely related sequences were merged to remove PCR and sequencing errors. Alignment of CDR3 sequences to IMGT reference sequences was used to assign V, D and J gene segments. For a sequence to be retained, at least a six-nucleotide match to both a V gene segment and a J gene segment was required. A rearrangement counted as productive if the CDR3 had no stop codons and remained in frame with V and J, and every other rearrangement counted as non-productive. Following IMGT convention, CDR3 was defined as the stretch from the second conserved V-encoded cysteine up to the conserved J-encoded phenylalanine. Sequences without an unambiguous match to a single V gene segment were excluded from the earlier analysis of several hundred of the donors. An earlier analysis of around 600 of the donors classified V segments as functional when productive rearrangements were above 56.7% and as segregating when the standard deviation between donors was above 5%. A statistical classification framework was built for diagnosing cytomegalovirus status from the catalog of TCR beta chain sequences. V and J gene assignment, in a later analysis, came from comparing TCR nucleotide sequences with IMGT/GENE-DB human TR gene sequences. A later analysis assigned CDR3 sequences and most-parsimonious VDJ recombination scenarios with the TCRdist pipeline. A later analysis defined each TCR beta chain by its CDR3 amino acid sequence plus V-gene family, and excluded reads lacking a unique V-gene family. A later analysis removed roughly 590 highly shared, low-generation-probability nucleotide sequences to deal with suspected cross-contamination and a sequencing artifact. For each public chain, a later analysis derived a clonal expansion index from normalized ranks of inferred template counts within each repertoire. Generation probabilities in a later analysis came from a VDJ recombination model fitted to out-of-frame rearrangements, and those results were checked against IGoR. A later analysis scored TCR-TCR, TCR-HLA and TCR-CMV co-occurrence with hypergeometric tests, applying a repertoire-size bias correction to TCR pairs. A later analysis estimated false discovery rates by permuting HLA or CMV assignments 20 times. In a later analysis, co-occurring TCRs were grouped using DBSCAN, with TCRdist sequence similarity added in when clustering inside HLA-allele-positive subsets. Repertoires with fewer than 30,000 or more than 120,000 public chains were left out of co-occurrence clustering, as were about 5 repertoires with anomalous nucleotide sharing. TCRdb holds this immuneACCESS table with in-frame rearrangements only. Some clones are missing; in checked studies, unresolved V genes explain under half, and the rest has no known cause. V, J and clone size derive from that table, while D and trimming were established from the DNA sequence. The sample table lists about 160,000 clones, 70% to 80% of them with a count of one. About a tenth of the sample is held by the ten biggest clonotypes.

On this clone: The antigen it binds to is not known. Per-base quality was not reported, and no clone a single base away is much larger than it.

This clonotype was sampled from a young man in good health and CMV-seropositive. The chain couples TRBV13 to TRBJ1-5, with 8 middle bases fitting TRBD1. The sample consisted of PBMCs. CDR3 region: CASSLGQGVNQPQHF. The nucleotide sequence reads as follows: TGTGCCAGCAGCCTTGGACAGGGAGTTAATCAGCCCCAGCATTTT.